Below, 17 T cell receptor beta chains from the same sample are listed, as sequenced in a study of T cells in Graves' hyperthyroidism and ophthalmopathy (dated by TCRdb to between 2019 and 2020). Library preparation employed multiplex PCR. The instrument given in TCRdb is Illumina HiSeq 2000. TCR beta CDR3 regions were amplified from RNA transcripts. The first round of RT-PCR for the TCR CDR3 was performed with the HTBI primer set and the Qiagen OneStep RT-PCR kit. TCRdb cleaned the public reads at Q25 with fastp, built clones with MiXCR and kept in-frame beta chains. Entries are consolidated by CDR3 protein sequence, retaining the most common genes and DNA. This sample comprises fewer than 350,000 distinct CDR3 sequences, about 14% of them detected only once. The ten largest clones add up to approximately 8.6% of the sample. The material sequenced was blood. Source of these receptors: a woman aged 30 to 39 with Graves' hyperthyroidism that later progressed to Graves' ophthalmopathy.

The sample holds many counts of this clonotype. The rearrangement links TRBV7-9 to TRBJ1-2; TRBD1 matches 7 bases. This CDR3 is built from 14 residues. CDR1 and CDR2 (germline): SEHNR, FQNEAQ (reference sequence). V trimming: 8 bases; J trimming: 4 bases; junction bases outside the gene matches: 10. Here the CDR3 reads CASATGRVGYGYTF. The CDR3 region has the DNA TGTGCCAGCGCGACAGGGAGGGTGGGCTATGGCTACACCTTC. The variable domain in full, completed from reference TRBV7-9 and TRBJ1-2, reads DTGVSQNPRHKITKRGQNVTFRCDPISEHNRLYWYRQTLGQGPEFLTYFQNEAQLEKSRLLSDRFSAERPKGSFSTLEIQRTEQGDSAMYLCASATGRVGYGYTFGSGTRLTVV.

Ten or more counts support this clonotype. J is TRBJ2-1 and V is TRBV27; 11 nucleotides agree with TRBD2. CDR1 and CDR2 (germline): MNHEY, SMNVEV (reference sequence). The junction had 8 bases not matched to a gene; V was cut back by 7 bases and J by 0 bases. CDR3 length equals 17 residues. CDR3 nucleotides: TGTGCCAGCAATCGGGCTAGCGGGAGGAGCTCCTACAATGAGCAGTTCTTC. It translates to CASNRASGRSSYNEQFF.

This clonotype showed up many times. The chain employs TRBV27 and TRBJ2-7; 9 bases are a match to TRBD1. Germline CDR1 is MNHEY and CDR2 is SMNVEV (reference sequence). Unmatched junction bases numbered 12, after V lost 5 bases and J lost 4 bases. The CDR3 consists of 16 residues. The CDR3 bases are TGTGCCAGCAGTCGGACAGGGGCCACCACTGGTTACGAGCAGTACTTC. Amino acids: CASSRTGATTGYEQYF.

This clonotype has a handful of counts. The chain links TRBV5-1 to TRBJ2-5; D perhaps matches TRBD1 (6 bases). Looked up from germline, CDR1 is SGHRS and CDR2 is YFSETQ. V dropped 0 bases and J dropped 5 bases, with 17 bases sitting between them. This CDR3 is 16 amino acids long. The CDR3 nucleotides read TGCGCCAGCAGCTTGGAACTGGCAGGGGCTCCGGAGACCCAGTACTTC. This sequence encodes CASSLELAGAPETQYF.

In this sample, this clonotype turned up many times. The rearrangement uses TRBV5-1 and TRBJ2-1; D is ambiguous. CDR1 SGHRS and CDR2 YFSETQ come from the germline V gene. The CDR3 runs to 14 residues. V was cut by 0 bases and J by 2 bases, with 6 bases left in between. The CDR3 here is CASSLDYAYNEQFF. The CDR3 DNA reads TGCGCCAGCAGCTTGGACTACGCCTACAATGAGCAGTTCTTC.

In its sample, this clonotype was seen many times. V is TRBV6-2 or TRBV6-3 and J is TRBJ2-1, with TRBD2 matching 10 bases. Unmatched junction bases numbered 10, after V lost 6 bases and J lost 5 bases. From germline, CDR1 is MNHEY and CDR2 SVGEGT. The CDR3 is made up of 16 amino acids. CDR3 sequence: CASSRYSGRPNNEQFF. Written as DNA, the CDR3 is TGTGCCAGCAGCCGATATAGCGGGAGGCCCAACAATGAGCAGTTCTTC.

Ten or more counts support this clonotype. The chain combines TRBV12-3 or TRBV12-4 with TRBJ1-2, with D maybe TRBD1 (5 bases). CDR3 length: 14 residues. The V and J ends lost 4 bases and 5 bases respectively, with 14 bases between them. CDR3 coding DNA: TGTGCCAGCAGTTCCTACGGGGGGGAGTATGGCTACACCTTC. It yields the protein CASSSYGGEYGYTF.

This chain connects TRBV6-1 to TRBJ2-2; D may be TRBD2 (6 bases). V was pared by 5 bases and J by 4 bases, with 11 bases between. In germline, CDR1 is MNHNS, CDR2 SASEGT. CDR3 length: 14 amino acids. The CDR3 loop reads CASSWTTTTGELFF. In DNA, the CDR3 is TGTGCCAGCAGTTGGACTACTACCACCGGGGAGCTGTTTTTT.

The chain couples TRBV6-1 to TRBJ2-1; D gene ambiguous. Germline V lookup: CDR1 MNHNS, CDR2 SASEGT. Between the trimmed V and J ends, which lost 1 base and 9 bases, there was a span of 4 bases. This CDR3 comprises 11 residues. CDR3 residues: CASSEDGEQFF. The DNA for the CDR3 is TGTGCCAGCAGTGAAGACGGTGAGCAGTTCTTC.

This clonotype occurred a few times. V usage is TRBV7-8 and J usage is TRBJ2-6; 8 nucleotides match TRBD2. Germline V gene lookup returns CDR1 SGHVS and CDR2 FQNEAQ. The CDR3 is 22 amino acids. With 8 bases clipped from V and 0 bases from J, the junction kept 24 bases outside the gene matches. This CDR3 reads CASPHLAPTLAELLSGANVLTF. The CDR3 DNA sequence: TGTGCCAGCCCCCACCTCGCCCCGACACTAGCGGAGCTGCTCTCTGGGGCCAACGTCCTGACTTTC.

This clonotype has a count of ten or more. The CDR3 DNA sequence: TGCAGTGCTAGAGAACAGGGCACTAGCACAGATACGCAGTATTTT. The encoded protein is CSAREQGTSTDTQYF. The chain carries TRBV20-1 and TRBJ2-3, with D possibly matching TRBD1 (6 bases). The CDR3 runs 15 residues. The ends were cut back, 0 bases at V and 0 bases at J, with 10 bases in the middle. Germline V gene data show CDR1 as DFQATT and CDR2 as SNEGSKA (reference sequence).

This clonotype was counted at least ten times. The chain links TRBV27 to TRBJ2-7; the match to TRBD1 covers 8 bases. The germline gives CDR1 MNHEY, CDR2 SMNVEV (reference sequence). The CDR3 has 14 amino acids. After removal of 7 bases from V and 9 bases from J, the junction contained 14 bases not matched to a gene. CDR3 coding DNA: TGTGCCAGCACCCGCCGGGACAGGACCTCGAGGCAGTACTTC. Translated, it gives CASTRRDRTSRQYF.

This clonotype was counted many times. The chain has TRBV24-1 and TRBJ2-7; 7 nucleotides align to TRBD2. Germline trimming cut 0 bases from V and 7 bases from J; bases unmatched to any gene: 2. Germline V gene sequence: CDR1 KGHDR, CDR2 SFDVKD. The CDR3 is 13 amino acids. Written as DNA, the CDR3 is TGTGCCACCAGTGATTTGCCTAGCGGTGAGCAGTACTTC. Residues: CATSDLPSGEQYF.

For this clonotype: Given a much more abundant clone one base away, this may be a read error. This chain connects TRBV20-1 to TRBJ2-2, with D possibly being TRBD2 (7 bases). Germline V gene data show CDR1 as DFQATT and CDR2 as SNEGSKA (reference sequence). The V and J ends lost 7 bases and 5 bases respectively, with 14 bases between them. The CDR3 runs 13 residues. CDR3 DNA: TGCAGTGTTAGGGAGGGGGTTACCGGGGAGCTGTTTTTT. It translates to CSVREGVTGELFF.

This rearrangement joins TRBV4-2 to TRBJ2-1, with D perhaps matching TRBD2 (5 bases). Trimming stripped 0 bases from V and 8 bases from J, with 14 bases between. This CDR3 is built from 15 residues. Germline assignment: CDR1 LGHNA and CDR2 YNFKEQ. CDR3 loop: CASSQDKLEYDEQFF. In DNA, the CDR3 is TGTGCCAGCAGCCAAGATAAACTAGAATACGATGAGCAGTTCTTC.

This chain joins TRBV19 and TRBJ2-7; 9 bases align to TRBD1. The V gene end was trimmed by 6 bases and the J gene end by 3 bases; junction bases not matched to a gene: 9. In germline, CDR1 is LNHDA, CDR2 SQIVND (reference sequence). This CDR3 has 15 amino acids. Written as DNA, the CDR3 is TGTGCCAGTAGCACGGACAGGGGCCCCTTCTACGAGCAGTACTTC. Encoded protein: CASSTDRGPFYEQYF.

The chain joins TRBV5-4 to TRBJ1-3; perhaps TRBD1 as D (6 bases). The CDR3 runs 12 residues. Germline loops: CDR1 SGHNT, CDR2 YYREEE (reference sequence). V lost 0 bases to trimming and J lost 11 bases, with 9 bases between them. The CDR3 loop reads CASSLAGGAIYF. The CDR3 bases are TGTGCCAGCAGCTTGGCGGGGGGCGCCATATATTTT.